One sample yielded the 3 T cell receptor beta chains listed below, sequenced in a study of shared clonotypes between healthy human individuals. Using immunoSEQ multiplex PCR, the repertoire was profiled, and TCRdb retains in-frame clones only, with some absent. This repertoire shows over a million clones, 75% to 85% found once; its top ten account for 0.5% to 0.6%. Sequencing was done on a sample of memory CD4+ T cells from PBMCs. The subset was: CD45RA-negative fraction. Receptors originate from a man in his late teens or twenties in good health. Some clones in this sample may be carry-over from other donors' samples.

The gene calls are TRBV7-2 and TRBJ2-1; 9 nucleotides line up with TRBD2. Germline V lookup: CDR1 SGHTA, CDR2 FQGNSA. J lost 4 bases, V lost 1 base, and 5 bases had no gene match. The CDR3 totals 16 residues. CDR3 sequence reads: CASSLVGSGRYNEQFF. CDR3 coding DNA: TGTGCCAGCAGCTTAGTGGGTAGCGGGAGATACAATGAGCAGTTCTTC.

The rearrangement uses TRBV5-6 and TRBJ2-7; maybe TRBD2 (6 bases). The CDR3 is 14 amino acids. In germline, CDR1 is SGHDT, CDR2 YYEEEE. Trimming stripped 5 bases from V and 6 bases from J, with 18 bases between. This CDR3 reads CASSLTGVPTEQYF. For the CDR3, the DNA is TGTGCCAGCAGTCTCACGGGGGTGCCTACCGAGCAGTACTTC.

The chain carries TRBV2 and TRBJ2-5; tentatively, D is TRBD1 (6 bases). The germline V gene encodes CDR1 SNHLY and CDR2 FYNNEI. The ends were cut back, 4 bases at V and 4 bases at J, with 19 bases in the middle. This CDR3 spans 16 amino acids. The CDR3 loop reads CASSGTGQQRGETQYF. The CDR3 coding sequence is TGTGCCAGCAGTGGAACGGGACAACAAAGGGGAGAGACCCAGTACTTC. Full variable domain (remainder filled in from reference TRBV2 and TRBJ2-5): EPEVTQTPSHQVTQMGQEVILRCVPISNHLYFYWYRQILGQKVEFLVSFYNNEISEKSEIFDDQFSVERPDGSNFTLKIRSTKLEDSAMYFCASSGTGQQRGETQYFGPGTRLLVL.